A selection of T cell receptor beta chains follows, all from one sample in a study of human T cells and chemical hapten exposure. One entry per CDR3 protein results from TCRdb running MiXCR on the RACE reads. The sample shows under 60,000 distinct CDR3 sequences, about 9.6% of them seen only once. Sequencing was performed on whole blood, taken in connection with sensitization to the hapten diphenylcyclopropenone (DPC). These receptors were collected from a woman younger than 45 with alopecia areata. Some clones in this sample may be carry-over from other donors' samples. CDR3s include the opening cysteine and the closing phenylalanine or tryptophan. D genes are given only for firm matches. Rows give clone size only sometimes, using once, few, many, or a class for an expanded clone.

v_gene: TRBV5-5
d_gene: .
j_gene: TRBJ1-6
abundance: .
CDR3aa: CASSLLNSFEVGSPLHF
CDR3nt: TGTGCCAGCAGCTTGCTTAACAGCTTCGAAGTGGGTTCACCCCTCCACTTT

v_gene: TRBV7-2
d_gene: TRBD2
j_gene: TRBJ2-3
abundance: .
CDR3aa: CASSSGTSGGGTQYF
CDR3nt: TGTGCCAGCAGCTCCGGGACTAGCGGGGGAGGCACGCAGTATTTT

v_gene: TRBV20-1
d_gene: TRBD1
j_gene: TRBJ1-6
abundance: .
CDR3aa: CSARRTGENSPLHF
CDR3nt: TGCAGTGCTAGAAGGACAGGTGAAAATTCACCCCTCCACTTT

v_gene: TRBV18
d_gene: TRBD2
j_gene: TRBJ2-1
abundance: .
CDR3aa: CASSPAGGFFEQFF
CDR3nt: TGTGCCAGCTCACCCGCGGGGGGCTTTTTTGAGCAGTTCTTC

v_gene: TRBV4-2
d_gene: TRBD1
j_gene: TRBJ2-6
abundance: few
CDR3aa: CASSQDVQGVGGANVLTF
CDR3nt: TGTGCCAGCAGCCAAGATGTACAGGGGGTAGGTGGGGCCAACGTCCTGACTTTC

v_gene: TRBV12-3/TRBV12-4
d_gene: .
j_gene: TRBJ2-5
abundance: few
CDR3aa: CASSFRQTKQETQYF
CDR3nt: TGTGCCAGCAGTTTTAGACAGACAAAACAAGAGACCCAGTACTTC

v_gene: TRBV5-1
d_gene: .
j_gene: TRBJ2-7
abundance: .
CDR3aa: CASSLEASASYEQYF
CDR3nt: TGCGCCAGCAGCTTGGAGGCCTCAGCCAGTTACGAGCAGTACTTC

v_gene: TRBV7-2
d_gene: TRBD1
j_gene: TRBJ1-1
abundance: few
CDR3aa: CASSLRGGNRGRQTEAFF
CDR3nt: TGTGCCAGCAGCTTAAGAGGGGGCAACAGGGGGCGTCAAACTGAAGCTTTCTTT

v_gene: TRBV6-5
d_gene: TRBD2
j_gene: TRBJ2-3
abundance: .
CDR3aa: CASRDRLAGGTDTQYF
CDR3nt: TGTGCCAGCAGGGACAGACTAGCGGGGGGCACAGATACGCAGTATTTT

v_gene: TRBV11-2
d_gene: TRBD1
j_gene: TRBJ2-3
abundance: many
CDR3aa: CASSLRPQGDSTDTQYF
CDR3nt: TGTGCCAGCAGCCTGCGGCCGCAGGGGGATAGCACAGATACGCAGTATTTT

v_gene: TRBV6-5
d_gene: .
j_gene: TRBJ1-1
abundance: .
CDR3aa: CASSYHSGDTEAFF
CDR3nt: TGTGCCAGCAGTTACCATTCTGGCGACACTGAAGCTTTCTTT

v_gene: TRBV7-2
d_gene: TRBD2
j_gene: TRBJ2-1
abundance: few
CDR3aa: CASSLVRLAGSNEQFF
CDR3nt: TGTGCCAGCAGCTTAGTCCGTCTAGCGGGGTCGAATGAGCAGTTCTTC

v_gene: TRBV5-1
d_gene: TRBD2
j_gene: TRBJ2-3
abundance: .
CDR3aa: CASSRGTRGQLDTQYF
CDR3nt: TGCGCCAGCAGCCGGGGGACTAGGGGTCAGTTGGATACGCAGTATTTT

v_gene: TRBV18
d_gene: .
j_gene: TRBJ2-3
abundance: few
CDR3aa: CASSPLPLSSTDTQYF
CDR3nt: TGTGCCAGCTCACCTCTCCCCCTCTCTAGCACAGATACGCAGTATTTT

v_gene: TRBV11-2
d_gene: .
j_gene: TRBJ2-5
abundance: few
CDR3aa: CASSLDRGRSETQYF
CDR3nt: TGTGCCAGCAGCTTAGATCGAGGCAGATCAGAGACCCAGTACTTC

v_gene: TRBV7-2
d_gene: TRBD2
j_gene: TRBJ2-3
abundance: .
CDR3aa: CASSLVALAGGQSDTQYF
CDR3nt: TGTGCCAGCAGCTTAGTGGCTCTAGCGGGGGGGCAATCAGATACGCAGTATTTT

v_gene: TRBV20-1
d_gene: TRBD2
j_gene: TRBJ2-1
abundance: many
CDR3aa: CSARDLAGVANEQFF
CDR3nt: TGCAGTGCTAGAGATCTAGCGGGGGTCGCCAATGAGCAGTTCTTC

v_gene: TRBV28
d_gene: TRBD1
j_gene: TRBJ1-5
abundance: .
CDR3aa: CASSLRGTGGAGQPQHF
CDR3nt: TGTGCCAGCAGTTTAAGAGGGACAGGGGGCGCGGGTCAGCCCCAGCATTTT

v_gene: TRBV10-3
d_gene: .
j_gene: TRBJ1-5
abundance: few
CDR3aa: CAISESGSVSNQPQHF
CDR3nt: TGTGCCATCAGTGAGTCAGGGTCAGTTAGCAATCAGCCCCAGCATTTT

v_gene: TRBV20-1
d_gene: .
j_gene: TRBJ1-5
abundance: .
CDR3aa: CSARGAQGRGQPQHF
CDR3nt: TGCAGTGCTAGAGGGGCACAGGGCCGAGGCCAGCCCCAGCATTTT

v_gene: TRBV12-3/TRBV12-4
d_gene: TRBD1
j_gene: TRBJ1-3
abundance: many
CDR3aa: CASSDPGQGADTIYF
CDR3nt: TGTGCCAGCAGTGACCCGGGACAGGGGGCGGACACCATATATTTT

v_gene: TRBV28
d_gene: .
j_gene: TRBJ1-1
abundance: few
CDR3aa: CASRSQWEPMNTEAFF
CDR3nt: TGTGCCAGCAGGTCTCAGTGGGAACCCATGAACACTGAAGCCTTCTTT

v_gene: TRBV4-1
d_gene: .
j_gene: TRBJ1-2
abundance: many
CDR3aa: CASSQSQLRRGYTF
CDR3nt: TGCGCCAGCAGCCAATCTCAGCTGCGGAGAGGCTACACCTTC

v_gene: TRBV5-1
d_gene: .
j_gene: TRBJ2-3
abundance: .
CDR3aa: CASSADRDLTDTQYF
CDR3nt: TGCGCCAGCAGCGCGGACAGAGACCTCACAGATACGCAGTATTTT

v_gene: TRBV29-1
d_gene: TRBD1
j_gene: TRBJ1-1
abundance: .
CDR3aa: CSVDRGDTEAFF
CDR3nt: TGCAGCGTTGACAGGGGGGACACTGAAGCTTTCTTT

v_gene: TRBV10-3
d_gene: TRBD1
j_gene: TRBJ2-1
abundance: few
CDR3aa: CAIRGQGGGTYNEQFF
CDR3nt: TGTGCCATCAGGGGACAGGGCGGGGGCACCTACAATGAGCAGTTCTTC

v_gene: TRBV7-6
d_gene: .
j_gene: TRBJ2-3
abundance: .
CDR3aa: CASSHLDFSRTDTQYF
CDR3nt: TGTGCCAGCAGCCACCTAGACTTTTCCCGCACAGATACGCAGTATTTT